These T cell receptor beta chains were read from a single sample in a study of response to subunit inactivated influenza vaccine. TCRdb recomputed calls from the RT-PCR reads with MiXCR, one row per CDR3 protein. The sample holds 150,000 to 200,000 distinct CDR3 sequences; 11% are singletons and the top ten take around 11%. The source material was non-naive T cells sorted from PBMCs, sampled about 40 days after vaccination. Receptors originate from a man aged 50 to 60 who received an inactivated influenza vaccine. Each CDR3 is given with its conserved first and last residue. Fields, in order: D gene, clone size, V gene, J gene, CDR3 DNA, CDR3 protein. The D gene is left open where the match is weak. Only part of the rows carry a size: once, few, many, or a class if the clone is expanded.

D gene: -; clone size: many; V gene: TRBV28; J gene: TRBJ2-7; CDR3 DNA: TGTGCCAGCAGAGGGGCAGGGAACTCCTACGAGCAGTACTTC; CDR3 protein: CASRGAGNSYEQYF
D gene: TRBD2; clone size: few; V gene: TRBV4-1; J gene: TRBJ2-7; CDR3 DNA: TGCGCCAGCAGCCAAGGGGAGGGACTAGCGGGAGTTGGTCTGGCCTACGAGCAGTACTTC; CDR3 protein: CASSQGEGLAGVGLAYEQYF
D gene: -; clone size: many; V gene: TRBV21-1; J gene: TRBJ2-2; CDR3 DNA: TGTGCCAGTCCGCAACCGGGACAGACGAACACCGGGGAGCTGTTTTTT; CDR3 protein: CASPQPGQTNTGELFF
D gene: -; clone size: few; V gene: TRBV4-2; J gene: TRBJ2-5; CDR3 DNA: TGTGCCAGCAGCCAGGAGGACACGCAGGAGACCCAGTACTTC; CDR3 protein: CASSQEDTQETQYF
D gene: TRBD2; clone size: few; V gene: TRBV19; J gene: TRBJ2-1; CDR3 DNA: TGTGCCAGTAAAAGAGGGCTAGCGGGTCCTGTTAATGAGCAGTTCTTC; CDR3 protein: CASKRGLAGPVNEQFF
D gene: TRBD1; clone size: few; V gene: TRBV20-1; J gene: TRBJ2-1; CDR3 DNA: TGCAGTGCTCACTACAGGGGGCACGACAATGAGCAGTTCTTC; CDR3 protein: CSAHYRGHDNEQFF
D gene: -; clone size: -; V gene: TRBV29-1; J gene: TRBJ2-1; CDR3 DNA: TGCAGCGCTCAAGGGCGGGCGACTATGGGCGATGAGCAGTTCTTC; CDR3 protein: CSAQGRATMGDEQFF
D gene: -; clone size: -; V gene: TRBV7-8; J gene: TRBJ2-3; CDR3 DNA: TGTGCCAGCAGCCCAAGGGCGGGGTCTAGCACAGATACGCAGTATTTT; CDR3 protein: CASSPRAGSSTDTQYF
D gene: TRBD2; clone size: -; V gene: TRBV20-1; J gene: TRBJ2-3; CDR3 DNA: TGCAGTGCTACCGGGACTAGCGGGAGTCAGTATTTT; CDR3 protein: CSATGTSGSQYF
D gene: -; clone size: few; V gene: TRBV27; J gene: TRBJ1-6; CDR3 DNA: TGTGCCAGCAGTTTATCAGTTAATTCACCCCTCCACTTT; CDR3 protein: CASSLSVNSPLHF
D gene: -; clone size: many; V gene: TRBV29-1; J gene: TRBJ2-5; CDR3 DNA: TGCAGCGTTGATGCAGGGCTGGAGACCCAGTACTTC; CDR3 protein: CSVDAGLETQYF
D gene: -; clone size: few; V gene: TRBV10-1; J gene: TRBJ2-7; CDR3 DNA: TGCGCCAGCAGTGAGTCGGGGGGCCGGCGGCCGTACTTC; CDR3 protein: CASSESGGRRPYF
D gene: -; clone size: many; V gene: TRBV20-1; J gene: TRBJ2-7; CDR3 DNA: TGCAGTGCTAGAGGAAGACTAGTTGCCTACGAGCAGTACTTC; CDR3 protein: CSARGRLVAYEQYF